A selection of T cell receptor beta chains follows, all from one sample in a study of T cell changes during pregnancy in multiple sclerosis. Method: immunoSEQ multiplex PCR; TCRdb's copy keeps in-frame clones and lacks some. This sample has about 59,000 clones, with 85% to 95% found just once. Sequences were derived from CD8+ T cells from peripheral blood mononuclear cells, sampled in the third trimester of pregnancy. These receptors came from a female donor with multiple sclerosis, enrolled in a pregnancy study. Both conserved end residues are part of each CDR3. A D gene is named only where the DNA matches it firmly. Clone size, where shown, is once, few, many, or a class for clones that have expanded.

CDR3 protein: CASSTNRGYTEAFF
CDR3 DNA: TGTGCCAGTAGTACGAACAGGGGGTACACTGAAGCTTTCTTT
clone size: .
J gene: TRBJ1-1
D gene: TRBD1
V gene: TRBV19

CDR3 protein: CASSQEPGSETQYF
CDR3 DNA: TGTGCCAGCAGCCAAGAACCAGGGTCAGAGACCCAGTACTTC
clone size: .
J gene: TRBJ2-5
D gene: .
V gene: TRBV14

CDR3 protein: CASSGAGWNEQFF
CDR3 DNA: TGTGCCAGCAGCGGAGCAGGGTGGAATGAGCAGTTCTTC
clone size: .
J gene: TRBJ2-1
D gene: .
V gene: TRBV28

CDR3 protein: CAWTGVGSGANVLTF
CDR3 DNA: TGTGCCTGGACAGGGGTGGGCTCTGGGGCCAACGTCCTGACTTTC
clone size: .
J gene: TRBJ2-6
D gene: .
V gene: TRBV30

CDR3 protein: CASSPPAGGPWEQYF
CDR3 DNA: TGTGCCAGCAGTCCCCCGGCGGGAGGGCCTTGGGAGCAGTACTTC
clone size: .
J gene: TRBJ2-7
D gene: TRBD2
V gene: TRBV27

CDR3 protein: CASSQDSTGGRHEQYF
CDR3 DNA: TGCGCCAGCAGCCAAGATTCAACAGGGGGGCGACACGAGCAGTACTTC
clone size: .
J gene: TRBJ2-7
D gene: TRBD1
V gene: TRBV4-3

CDR3 protein: CATSRGMGATDTQYF
CDR3 DNA: TGTGCCACCAGCAGAGGAATGGGGGCAACAGATACGCAGTATTTT
clone size: once
J gene: TRBJ2-3
D gene: .
V gene: TRBV15

CDR3 protein: CASSLEAVQLGNEQFF
CDR3 DNA: TGTGCCAGCAGCTTAGAGGCGGTCCAGTTAGGCAATGAGCAGTTCTTC
clone size: .
J gene: TRBJ2-1
D gene: .
V gene: TRBV7-2

CDR3 protein: CASLGRLAGSYEQYF
CDR3 DNA: TGTGCCAGCCTGGGAAGACTAGCGGGATCCTACGAGCAGTACTTC
clone size: once
J gene: TRBJ2-7
D gene: TRBD2
V gene: TRBV2

CDR3 protein: CASSQTGEVGNQPQHF
CDR3 DNA: TGTGCCAGCAGCCAAACAGGGGAAGTCGGCAATCAGCCCCAGCATTTT
clone size: .
J gene: TRBJ1-5
D gene: TRBD1
V gene: TRBV7-9

CDR3 protein: CASSSRPQLAGVVYEQYF
CDR3 DNA: TGTGCCAGCAGTTCCCGACCTCAACTAGCGGGAGTGGTCTACGAGCAGTACTTC
clone size: once
J gene: TRBJ2-7
D gene: TRBD2
V gene: TRBV27

CDR3 protein: CASSQGRTGTNEQFF
CDR3 DNA: TGCGCCAGCAGCCAAGGGAGGACAGGGACTAATGAGCAGTTCTTC
clone size: .
J gene: TRBJ2-1
D gene: TRBD1
V gene: TRBV4-1

CDR3 protein: CASGLGTDYYLTEAFF
CDR3 DNA: TGTGCTAGTGGTTTGGGGACAGACTATTATTTAACTGAAGCTTTCTTT
clone size: .
J gene: TRBJ1-1
D gene: .
V gene: TRBV12-5

CDR3 protein: CASSQSTTEDINQPQHF
CDR3 DNA: TGCGCCAGCAGTCAATCGACGACAGAGGATATCAATCAGCCCCAGCATTTT
clone size: .
J gene: TRBJ1-5
D gene: .
V gene: TRBV23-1

CDR3 protein: CASSAGLAGEANTQYF
CDR3 DNA: TGTGCCAGCAGCGCCGGGCTAGCGGGAGAGGCGAATACGCAGTATTTT
clone size: .
J gene: TRBJ2-3
D gene: TRBD2
V gene: TRBV11-3

CDR3 protein: CASSGTGASYEQYF
CDR3 DNA: TGCGCCAGCAGTGGGACAGGGGCTTCCTACGAGCAGTACTTC
clone size: .
J gene: TRBJ2-7
D gene: TRBD1
V gene: TRBV10-1

CDR3 protein: CASGPRGGLGANVLTF
CDR3 DNA: TGTGCCAGCGGACCCCGGGGAGGGTTAGGGGCCAACGTCCTGACTTTC
clone size: .
J gene: TRBJ2-6
D gene: TRBD2
V gene: TRBV27

CDR3 protein: CASRTDGRPPYEQYF
CDR3 DNA: TGCGCCAGCCGAACAGACGGGAGGCCCCCCTACGAGCAGTACTTC
clone size: .
J gene: TRBJ2-7
D gene: TRBD2
V gene: TRBV5-1

CDR3 protein: CAWSVILGPGQPQHF
CDR3 DNA: TGTGCCTGGAGTGTAATACTGGGGCCGGGTCAGCCCCAGCATTTT
clone size: once
J gene: TRBJ1-5
D gene: .
V gene: TRBV30

CDR3 protein: CASSPGQGALEQYF
CDR3 DNA: TGTGCCAGCAGCCCGGGACAGGGGGCTCTTGAGCAGTACTTC
clone size: .
J gene: TRBJ2-7
D gene: TRBD1
V gene: TRBV27

CDR3 protein: CASSPQTGTNEKLFF
CDR3 DNA: TGTGCCAGTAGTCCACAGACAGGGACTAATGAAAAACTGTTTTTT
clone size: .
J gene: TRBJ1-4
D gene: TRBD1
V gene: TRBV19

CDR3 protein: CASNRGRGTEAFF
CDR3 DNA: TGTGCCAGCAACAGGGGGCGTGGTACTGAAGCTTTCTTT
clone size: .
J gene: TRBJ1-1
D gene: TRBD1
V gene: TRBV27

CDR3 protein: CASSLAGGAEKLFF
CDR3 DNA: TGTGCCAGCAGCTTAGCGGGGGGGGCGGAAAAACTGTTTTTT
clone size: .
J gene: TRBJ1-4
D gene: .
V gene: TRBV7-2

CDR3 protein: CASSSGLGNQPQHF
CDR3 DNA: TGTGCCAGCAGCTCAGGGCTTGGCAATCAGCCCCAGCATTTT
clone size: few
J gene: TRBJ1-5
D gene: .
V gene: TRBV7-9

CDR3 protein: CASSQDRGPYEQYF
CDR3 DNA: TGCGCCAGCAGCCAAGACAGGGGGCCCTACGAGCAGTACTTC
clone size: .
J gene: TRBJ2-7
D gene: TRBD1
V gene: TRBV4-3

CDR3 protein: CASSLGQGAFTPYEQYF
CDR3 DNA: TGTGCCAGCAGCTTAGGACAGGGGGCGTTTACCCCCTACGAGCAGTACTTC
clone size: .
J gene: TRBJ2-7
D gene: TRBD1
V gene: TRBV13

CDR3 protein: CASSFEGGRWNEQFF
CDR3 DNA: TGCGCCAGCAGCTTCGAGGGAGGGAGATGGAATGAGCAGTTCTTC
clone size: .
J gene: TRBJ2-1
D gene: TRBD2
V gene: TRBV5-1

CDR3 protein: CASSPPGGEENTEAFF
CDR3 DNA: TGTGCCAGCAGCCCACCGGGAGGGGAAGAAAACACTGAAGCTTTCTTT
clone size: .
J gene: TRBJ1-1
D gene: .
V gene: TRBV5-5

CDR3 protein: CATSRDSAGVGSEQFF
CDR3 DNA: TGTGCCACCAGCAGAGATTCAGCGGGAGTGGGTAGTGAGCAGTTCTTC
clone size: .
J gene: TRBJ2-1
D gene: TRBD2
V gene: TRBV15

CDR3 protein: CASSQESGTYEQYF
CDR3 DNA: TGCGCCAGCAGCCAAGAGTCAGGAACCTACGAGCAGTACTTC
clone size: .
J gene: TRBJ2-7
D gene: .
V gene: TRBV4-1

CDR3 protein: CSVEAPRAKGYTF
CDR3 DNA: TGCAGCGTTGAGGCCCCGCGGGCCAAGGGCTACACCTTC
clone size: .
J gene: TRBJ1-2
D gene: .
V gene: TRBV29-1

CDR3 protein: CASSVVETGGNNYGYTF
CDR3 DNA: TGTGCCAGCAGCGTAGTAGAGACAGGGGGCAATAACTATGGCTACACCTTC
clone size: .
J gene: TRBJ1-2
D gene: TRBD1
V gene: TRBV9

CDR3 protein: CASSLIGGADTQYF
CDR3 DNA: TGTGCCAGCAGCTTAATTGGAGGTGCGGATACGCAGTATTTT
clone size: .
J gene: TRBJ2-3
D gene: .
V gene: TRBV7-3

CDR3 protein: CASSSHATGELFF
CDR3 DNA: TGTGCCAGCAGCTCACACGCCACCGGGGAGCTGTTTTTT
clone size: .
J gene: TRBJ2-2
D gene: .
V gene: TRBV11-2

CDR3 protein: CASSPYRGHEKLFF
CDR3 DNA: TGTGCCAGTAGTCCGTACAGGGGCCATGAAAAACTGTTTTTT
clone size: .
J gene: TRBJ1-4
D gene: TRBD1
V gene: TRBV19

CDR3 protein: CASSLEFRIYEQYF
CDR3 DNA: TGTGCCAGCAGCTTAGAATTCAGGATTTACGAGCAGTACTTC
clone size: .
J gene: TRBJ2-7
D gene: .
V gene: TRBV11-2

CDR3 protein: CASSIGGDRGVFNEQFF
CDR3 DNA: TGTGCCAGTAGTATAGGTGGGGACAGGGGAGTTTTCAATGAGCAGTTCTTC
clone size: .
J gene: TRBJ2-1
D gene: TRBD1
V gene: TRBV19

CDR3 protein: CASSTQKGTDSNEKLFF
CDR3 DNA: TGTGCCAGCAGCACCCAAAAGGGGACAGACTCTAATGAAAAACTGTTTTTT
clone size: .
J gene: TRBJ1-4
D gene: TRBD1
V gene: TRBV28

CDR3 protein: CASSEHYPYGYTF
CDR3 DNA: TGTGCCAGCAGTGAACACTATCCCTATGGCTACACCTTC
clone size: .
J gene: TRBJ1-2
D gene: .
V gene: TRBV6-1

CDR3 protein: CASSPGGRGQYNEQFF
CDR3 DNA: TGTGCCAGCTCACCAGGGGGAAGGGGGCAGTACAATGAGCAGTTCTTC
clone size: few
J gene: TRBJ2-1
D gene: TRBD1
V gene: TRBV18

CDR3 protein: CSVDGGLVDEYNEQFF
CDR3 DNA: TGCAGCGTTGACGGGGGGCTAGTCGACGAATACAATGAGCAGTTCTTC
clone size: .
J gene: TRBJ2-1
D gene: .
V gene: TRBV29-1

CDR3 protein: CASTPGTGVNEQFF
CDR3 DNA: TGTGCCAGTACCCCCGGGACAGGGGTTAATGAGCAGTTCTTC
clone size: .
J gene: TRBJ2-1
D gene: TRBD1
V gene: TRBV19

CDR3 protein: CASSAGSEQYF
CDR3 DNA: TGCGCCAGCAGCGCAGGATCCGAGCAGTACTTC
clone size: .
J gene: TRBJ2-7
D gene: .
V gene: TRBV5-1

CDR3 protein: CSVEGGPSGRFDTQYF
CDR3 DNA: TGCAGCGTTGAAGGGGGGCCTAGCGGGAGGTTTGATACGCAGTATTTT
clone size: .
J gene: TRBJ2-3
D gene: TRBD2
V gene: TRBV29-1

CDR3 protein: CASSSGMGTEAFF
CDR3 DNA: TGTGCCAGCAGCTCAGGGATGGGCACTGAAGCTTTCTTT
clone size: .
J gene: TRBJ1-1
D gene: .
V gene: TRBV27

CDR3 protein: CASSFRAGGTDTQYF
CDR3 DNA: TGTGCCAGCAGTTTTAGGGCGGGAGGAACAGATACGCAGTATTTT
clone size: once
J gene: TRBJ2-3
D gene: TRBD2
V gene: TRBV27

CDR3 protein: CASSLAASGSEQFF
CDR3 DNA: TGTGCCAGCAGCTTAGCGGCTAGCGGGAGTGAGCAGTTCTTC
clone size: .
J gene: TRBJ2-1
D gene: TRBD2
V gene: TRBV7-9

CDR3 protein: CASSSSFLLAGGSTDTQYF
CDR3 DNA: TGTGCCAGCAGCTCCTCCTTTCTACTAGCGGGAGGAAGCACAGATACGCAGTATTTT
clone size: .
J gene: TRBJ2-3
D gene: TRBD2
V gene: TRBV11-3

CDR3 protein: CASSESSSGSTDTQYF
CDR3 DNA: TGCGCCAGCAGTGAGTCGAGTAGCGGGAGCACAGATACGCAGTATTTT
clone size: .
J gene: TRBJ2-3
D gene: TRBD2
V gene: TRBV10-1

CDR3 protein: CASSPGRRQADTQYF
CDR3 DNA: TGTGCCAGCAGCCCCGGCAGGCGTCAGGCAGATACGCAGTATTTT
clone size: .
J gene: TRBJ2-3
D gene: .
V gene: TRBV9

CDR3 protein: CSVGGGEDYGYTF
CDR3 DNA: TGCAGCGTTGGAGGGGGCGAGGACTATGGCTACACCTTC
clone size: .
J gene: TRBJ1-2
D gene: TRBD1
V gene: TRBV29-1

CDR3 protein: CASSPPGQRSSYTF
CDR3 DNA: TGTGCCAGCAGCCCGCCGGGACAGCGATCGAGCTACACCTTC
clone size: once
J gene: TRBJ1-2
D gene: TRBD1
V gene: TRBV7-2

CDR3 protein: CASRGKQGATNEKLFF
CDR3 DNA: TGTGCCAGCAGAGGAAAACAGGGGGCCACTAATGAAAAACTGTTTTTT
clone size: .
J gene: TRBJ1-4
D gene: TRBD1
V gene: TRBV2

CDR3 protein: CASSILAGGGYEQYF
CDR3 DNA: TGTGCCAGTAGTATCCTAGCGGGAGGTGGCTACGAGCAGTACTTC
clone size: once
J gene: TRBJ2-7
D gene: TRBD2
V gene: TRBV19

CDR3 protein: CASSDNGVAFF
CDR3 DNA: TGTGCCAGCTCGGACAATGGGGTAGCTTTCTTT
clone size: .
J gene: TRBJ1-1
D gene: .
V gene: TRBV28

CDR3 protein: CASTRGVEQFF
CDR3 DNA: TGTGCCAGCACGCGGGGAGTTGAGCAGTTCTTC
clone size: .
J gene: TRBJ2-1
D gene: .
V gene: TRBV2

CDR3 protein: CASSLAGGSGYNEQFF
CDR3 DNA: TGTGCCAGCAGCTTGGCAGGCGGGAGCGGGTACAATGAGCAGTTCTTC
clone size: .
J gene: TRBJ2-1
D gene: TRBD2
V gene: TRBV5-6